The 13 T cell receptor beta chains below come from one sample, sequenced in a study of CD8 T cells in Susac syndrome (dated by TCRdb to 2018 to 2020). The method behind the library was the immunoSEQ multiplex PCR assay. RNA was extracted using the RNeasy kit, and about 0.5 to 1 ug of the RNA was reverse transcribed with random hexamers. Through fastp at Q25 and MiXCR, TCRdb rebuilt clones from the public reads, retaining in-frame beta chains. Every entry covers one CDR3 protein and lists the most common genes and DNA from its rows. The sample table records roughly 330,000 distinct CDR3 sequences; just over 90% of these occur just once. More than 0.06% of the sample is in the top ten clones. What was sequenced was CD4+ T cells from PBMCs. The source is a human donor with multiple sclerosis.

The CDR3, as DNA: TGTGCCATCAGTGAGTCCCCCAGGAACGGCGAGCAGTACTTC. Amino acid sequence: CAISESPRNGEQYF. J is TRBJ2-7 and V is TRBV10-3; no clear D gene. Trimming removed 0 bases at V and 6 bases at J, with 12 bases between. CDR3 size: 14 residues. Germline loops: CDR1 ENHRY, CDR2 SYGVKD.

A note on this clonotype: A junction end diverges from the germline sequence, so it may reflect a read error. The chain joins TRBV5-5 to TRBJ1-5, with D unclear. The germline V gene has CDR1 SGHKS and CDR2 YYEKEE (reference sequence). The CDR3 totals 15 residues. The DNA for the CDR3 is TGTGCCAGCAGCTTGCGGGGTGGGAGCAGTCAGCCCCAGCATTTT. This sequence encodes CASSLRGGSSQPQHF.

The chain is built from TRBV6-5 and TRBJ1-2, with 7 bases aligning to TRBD1. Trimming removed 6 bases from V and 6 bases from J; junction bases left unmatched: 13. The CDR3 spans 15 residues. Per germline, CDR1 MNHEY and CDR2 SVGAGI. CDR3 nucleotides: TGTGCCAGCAGACAGACAGGGTTGATGCTTCATGGCTACACCTTC. Amino acids: CASRQTGLMLHGYTF.

The chain is built from TRBV2 and TRBJ1-5, with no clear D. V dropped 8 bases and J dropped 5 bases, with 16 bases sitting between them. From germline, CDR1 is SNHLY and CDR2 FYNNEI. This CDR3 is built from 14 residues. The DNA for the CDR3 is TGTGCCAGCGGTTGGTCTGGTACGGATCAGCCCCAGCATTTT. Translation gives CASGWSGTDQPQHF.

The chain links TRBV11-1 to TRBJ1-6; tentatively, D is TRBD1 (5 bases). Germline V gives CDR1 SGHAT, CDR2 FQDESV (reference sequence). Trimming removed 4 bases from V and 19 bases from J, with 20 bases in between. The CDR3 is 13 amino acids. CDR3 region: CASSSGHRDPRHF. CDR3 nucleotide sequence: TGTGCCAGCAGCTCAGGGCACCGGGACCCCCGGCACTTT.

The V and J genes are TRBV20-1 and TRBJ1-1, with TRBD1 as a possible D gene (6 bases). Germline loops: CDR1 DFQATT, CDR2 SNEGSKA (reference sequence). The CDR3 contains 15 residues. V dropped 0 bases and J dropped 3 bases, with 14 bases sitting between them. In DNA form, the CDR3 reads TGCAGTGCTAGAGACCCCGGGACATCGGACACTGAAGCTTTCTTT. Translation gives CSARDPGTSDTEAFF.

The chain joins TRBV6-2 or TRBV6-3 to TRBJ2-7; 7 bases agree with TRBD2. The trim removed 5 bases at V and 3 bases at J, leaving 16 bases unmatched. The CDR3 loop spans 17 amino acids. CDR1 and CDR2 (germline): MNHEY, SVGEGT. The CDR3 protein is CASSGPPGRAGDYEQYF. CDR3 coding DNA: TGTGCCAGCAGTGGACCTCCGGGGCGCGCGGGGGACTACGAGCAGTACTTC.

The V and J genes are TRBV2 and TRBJ1-1; the D is unclear. Germline-derived CDR1 and CDR2 are SNHLY and FYNNEI. This CDR3 region has 10 residues. Trimming removed 6 bases at V and 10 bases at J, with 9 bases between. This chain's CDR3 is CASRRVAAFF. The CDR3 coding sequence is TGTGCCAGCAGACGCGTCGCAGCTTTCTTT.

The rearrangement links TRBV7-9 to TRBJ2-7, with 8 bases identical to TRBD2. J gave up 3 bases and V 4 bases, and 8 bases lay outside the gene matches. The CDR3 covers 15 residues. Germline V gene lookup returns CDR1 SEHNR and CDR2 FQNEAQ (reference sequence). Written as DNA, the CDR3 is TGTGCCAGCAGCTCCCGGGCGGGGGGTGACTACGAGCAGTACTTC. This sequence encodes CASSSRAGGDYEQYF. Drawing the rest from reference TRBV7-9 and TRBJ2-7, the complete variable domain is DTGVSQNPRHKITKRGQNVTFRCDPISEHNRLYWYRQTLGQGPEFLTYFQNEAQLEKSRLLSDRFSAERPKGSFSTLEIQRTEQGDSAMYLCASSSRAGGDYEQYFGPGTRLTVT.

This CDR3 reads CASGKGLANNEQFF. In nucleotides, the CDR3 is TGTGCTAGTGGCAAAGGACTAGCAAACAATGAGCAGTTCTTC. The chain employs TRBV12-5 and TRBJ2-1, with 8 positions matching TRBD2. CDR3 length: 14 amino acids. V shed 6 bases and J 5 bases; nucleotides not matched to a gene: 6. Germline V gene lookup returns CDR1 LGHNT and CDR2 FRNRAP.

V is TRBV4-2 and J is TRBJ2-7; 9 nucleotides align to TRBD2. Per germline, CDR1 LGHNA and CDR2 YNFKEQ. CDR3 length: 16 amino acids. V dropped 3 bases and J dropped 2; count of bases not matched to a gene: 8. The CDR3 nucleotides read TGTGCCAGCAGCCAGGAAGCGACTAGCGGTGCCTACGAGCAGTACTTC. Amino acid sequence: CASSQEATSGAYEQYF.

This sequence joins TRBV2 and TRBJ2-2; D is perhaps TRBD1 or TRBD2 (5 bases each). Germline V CDR1 and CDR2: SNHLY, FYNNEI. The V gene lost 7 bases and the J gene lost 1 base, with 16 bases spanning the gap. The CDR3 consists of 16 residues. CDR3 sequence (DNA): TGTGCCAGCACCCTGGCCGGGACCGTGAACACCGGGGAGCTGTTTTTT. Protein product: CASTLAGTVNTGELFF.

V and J are TRBV12-3 or TRBV12-4 and TRBJ2-7, with D perhaps matching TRBD2 (6 bases). Trimming cost V 6 bases and J 3 bases, with 15 bases left between them. The CDR3 is 14 amino acids. The CDR3 nucleotides are TGTGCCAGCAGCCCGGGACTTGGAGGCTACGAGCAGTACTTC. This gives the protein CASSPGLGGYEQYF.